This T cell receptor beta chain was sequenced in a study of blood T cell repertoires in COVID-19. Turning to the study itself: COVID-19 samples, acute and convalescent, were from the United States, Italy and Spain. T cells, B-cell-depleted T cells, or PBMCs provided the cDNA or gDNA that served as material.

Original methodology: Nucleated cell number was recorded as an estimate derived from reference gene primer amplification. Repertoires were generated with immunoSEQ multiplex PCR, while TCRdb's copy carries only in-frame clones and drops some. The V and J calls and clone size were taken over from that table, and D and trimming were inferred from the DNA. The sample gives some 70,000 clones, around 90% of which show up once; about 5% is in the top ten. The CDR3 is 14 amino acids. Germline V gene data show CDR1 as LNHDA and CDR2 as SQIVND (reference sequence). The J segment lost 3 bases and the V segment lost 9 bases, leaving 7 bases of the junction unmatched.

The specimen was peripheral blood. This chain joins TRBV19 and TRBJ1-3; 8 bases line up with TRBD1. This TCR was recovered from a man aged 45 to 65 with acute or convalescent COVID-19. The CDR3 DNA sequence: TGTGCCAGCTTAACAGGGGGTATTGGAAACACCATATATTTT. The encoded protein is CASLTGGIGNTIYF.